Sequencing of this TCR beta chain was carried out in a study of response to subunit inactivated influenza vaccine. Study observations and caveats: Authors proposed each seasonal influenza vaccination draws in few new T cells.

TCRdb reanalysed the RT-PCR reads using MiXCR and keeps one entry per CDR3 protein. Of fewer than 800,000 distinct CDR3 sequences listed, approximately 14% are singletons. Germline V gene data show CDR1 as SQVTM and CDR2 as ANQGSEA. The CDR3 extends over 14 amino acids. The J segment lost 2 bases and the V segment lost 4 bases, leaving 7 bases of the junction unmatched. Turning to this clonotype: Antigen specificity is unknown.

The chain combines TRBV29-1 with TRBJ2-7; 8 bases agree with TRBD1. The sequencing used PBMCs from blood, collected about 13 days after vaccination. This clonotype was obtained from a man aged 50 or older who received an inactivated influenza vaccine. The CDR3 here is CSVVPGTGTYEQYF. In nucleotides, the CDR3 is TGCAGCGTTGTTCCCGGGACAGGTACCTACGAGCAGTACTTC.